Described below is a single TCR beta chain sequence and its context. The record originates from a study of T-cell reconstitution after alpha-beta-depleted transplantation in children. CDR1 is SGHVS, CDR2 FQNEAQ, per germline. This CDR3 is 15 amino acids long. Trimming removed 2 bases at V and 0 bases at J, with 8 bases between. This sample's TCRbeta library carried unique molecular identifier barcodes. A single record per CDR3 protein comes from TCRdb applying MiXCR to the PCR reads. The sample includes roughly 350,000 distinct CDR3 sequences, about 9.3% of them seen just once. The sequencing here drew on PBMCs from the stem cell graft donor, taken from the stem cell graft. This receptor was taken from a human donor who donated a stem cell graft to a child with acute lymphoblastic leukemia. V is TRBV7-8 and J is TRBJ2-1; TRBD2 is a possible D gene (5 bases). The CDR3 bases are TGTGCCAGCAGCTTACGGGAACACTCCTACAATGAGCAGTTCTTC. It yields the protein CASSLREHSYNEQFF.